This T cell receptor (beta chain) was profiled in a study of T cell clonotyping in hematopoietic cell transplantation. Study-wide background: Cytoreduction preceded collection of pretransplant recipient samples. Study outcomes and limitations: Without cell sorting, CD4 versus CD8 contributions remain unresolved.

Time point given: recipient sample about 28 days before transplant, after cytoreduction. Recipient blood drawn about 28 days pretransplant and days 30, 100, 180 after. In the case of this clone: Its antigen remains unknown. The sample has other DNA sequences that encode this CDR3 too.

Clones were read by immunoSEQ multiplex PCR, and TCRdb kept only the in-frame ones, dropping some. The sample lists 5,000 to 7,000 clones; approximately 81% were seen once. Trimming pared 5 bases from V and 3 bases from J, leaving 8 bases between. CDR3 length: 12 residues. Germline values: CDR1 MNHEY, CDR2 SVGAGI. The sequence was collected from a man aged 55 to 70 with acute myeloid leukemia. Some clones in this sample may be carry-over from other donors' samples. The chain uses TRBV6-5 and TRBJ2-7, with D unresolved. The source was peripheral blood mononuclear cells, collected before stem cell transplant. CDR3 DNA sequence: TGTGCCAGCAGTGTCGGTGGCTACGAGCAGTACTTC. Its protein is CASSVGGYEQYF.